Listed here are 23 T cell receptor beta chains from one sample, sequenced in a study of regulatory T cells in long-lasting Graves disease. Both iRepertoire HTBI primers and Arm-PCR of CDR3 regions were used to build the TCR beta libraries. TCRdb independently ran MiXCR on the multiplex PCR reads; one entry per CDR3 protein. The data contain approximately 500,000 distinct CDR3 sequences, about 22% of them seen just once; the ten biggest clones take up roughly 7.7%. Time point defined: persistent/refractory GD, antithyroid drugs over 5 years with positive TRAb. The TCR library was made from RNA that had been extracted from PBMCs in TRIzol. Sequenced here: peripheral blood mononuclear cells (PBMCs), sampled when the disease was refractory, from a patient treated with antithyroid drugs. These receptors originate from a female donor with Graves disease.

V gene TRBV12-3 or TRBV12-4 combines with J gene TRBJ2-1; D call uncertain. The CDR3 is made up of 15 amino acids. Trimming left V 3 bases short and J 3 bases short, with 12 bases between. CDR3 nucleotides: TGTGCCAGCAGTTTTTCTCCAGGAGTCTACAATGAGCAGTTCTTC. Amino acids: CASSFSPGVYNEQFF.

As concerns this clonotype: With only one base between it and a far larger clone, this is likely a read error. The chain carries TRBV11-2 and TRBJ2-7, with D maybe TRBD2 (5 bases). Trimming shortened V by 3 bases and J by 3 bases, and 9 bases separated the two germline ends. The germline CDR1 and CDR2 sequences are SGHAT and FQNNGV. This CDR3 region has 13 residues. The CDR3 sequence is CASSFAGLYEQYF. CDR3 in DNA: TGTGCCAGCAGCTTTGCCGGACTCTACGAGCAGTACTTC. Based on the CDR3 plus reference TRBV11-2 and TRBJ2-7, the full variable domain is EAGVAQSPRYKIIEKRQSVAFWCNPISGHATLYWYQQILGQGPKLLIQFQNNGVVDDSQLPKDRFSAERLKGVDSTLKIQPAKLEDSAVYLCASSFAGLYEQYFGPGTRLTVT.

This clonotype turned up a few times. The chain couples TRBV19 to TRBJ2-7; D uncertain. The V gene's germline CDR1 is LNHDA and CDR2 SQIVND (reference sequence). V lost 4 bases to trimming and J lost 2 bases, with 12 bases between them. This CDR3 has 14 residues. For the CDR3, the DNA is TGTGCCAGTAGTACCCTGCTTGGCCCCTACGAGCAGTACTTC. Translating gives CASSTLLGPYEQYF.

V usage is TRBV12-3 or TRBV12-4 and J usage is TRBJ1-4, with TRBD1 matching over 7 bases. The trim removed 4 bases at V and 5 bases at J, leaving 4 bases unmatched. This CDR3 comprises 14 residues. CDR3: CASSSGQSNEKLFF. CDR3 bases: TGTGCCAGCAGTTCGGGACAGAGCAATGAAAAACTGTTTTTT.

In regard to this clonotype: An end of the junction differs from the germline gene, which may be a read error. The rearrangement links TRBV30 to TRBJ1-2; D unresolved. This CDR3 spans 12 amino acids. The germline gives CDR1 GTSNPN, CDR2 SVGIG (reference sequence). CDR3 DNA: TGTGTCTGGACGGGATTAAACTATGGCTACACCTTC. It yields the protein CVWTGLNYGYTF.

This clonotype occurred a few times. V is TRBV7-9 and J is TRBJ2-7; D is undetermined. CDR3 length: 16 residues. V was trimmed by 1 base and J by 0 bases, leaving 13 bases between them. Germline-derived CDR1 and CDR2 are SEHNR and FQNEAQ (reference sequence). The CDR3 bases are TGTGCCAGCAGCTTAGATTGGACCGATAGCTCCTACGAGCAGTACTTC. As protein: CASSLDWTDSSYEQYF.

In its sample, this clonotype was seen many times. The CDR3, as DNA: TGCAGTGCTAGGCCAGCTACAGGGATTAACTATGGCTACACCTTC. Protein: CSARPATGINYGYTF. The chain has TRBV20-1 and TRBJ1-2, with D tentatively TRBD1 (6 bases). Per the germline V gene, CDR1 is DFQATT and CDR2 is SNEGSKA (reference sequence). The length of the CDR3 is 15 residues. V gave up 3 bases and J gave up 1 base, with 15 bases separating them.

The genes are TRBV18 and TRBJ2-7, with D unclear. Germline V lookup: CDR1 KGHSH, CDR2 LQKENI. The ends were cut back, 3 bases at V and 5 bases at J, with 11 bases in the middle. This CDR3 has 13 amino acids. The CDR3 coding sequence is TGTGCCAGCTCACCCCGTGGTGGGGACGAGCAGTACTTC. It encodes CASSPRGGDEQYF.

V usage is TRBV5-4 and J usage is TRBJ2-7, with D possibly matching TRBD1 (5 bases). Per the germline V gene, CDR1 is SGHNT and CDR2 is YYREEE (reference sequence). Trimming removed 4 bases at V and 3 bases at J, with 11 bases between. This CDR3 is built from 13 residues. The CDR3 DNA is TGTGCCAGCAGCCCAGGGTGGCGCTACGAGCAGTACTTC. It codes for CASSPGWRYEQYF.

The chain combines TRBV7-9 with TRBJ2-1; D uncertain. The germline V gene has CDR1 SEHNR and CDR2 FQNEAQ (reference sequence). The CDR3 has 15 residues. V lost 5 bases, J lost 0 bases, and 11 bases lay in between. CDR3 sequence (DNA): TGTGCCAGCAGCAACAGTGATAGCTCCTACAATGAGCAGTTCTTC. Its translation: CASSNSDSSYNEQFF.

The chain couples TRBV27 to TRBJ2-3; 8 positions match TRBD1. There are 14 residues in the CDR3. V lost 2 bases to trimming and J lost 7 bases; unmatched junction nucleotides: 5. The germline gives CDR1 MNHEY, CDR2 SMNVEV (reference sequence). CDR3 nucleotides: TGTGCCAGCAGTTTACCGGACAGGGCACATACGCAGTATTTT. Protein sequence: CASSLPDRAHTQYF.

The rearrangement joins TRBV12-3 or TRBV12-4 to TRBJ1-2; TRBD1 might be the D (6 bases). The CDR3 runs 15 residues. V was shortened by 6 bases and J by 0 bases, with 14 bases between the two germline ends. The CDR3 coding sequence is TGTGCCAGCAGCTCGGGGACACCAGCTAACTATGGCTACACCTTC. Encoded protein: CASSSGTPANYGYTF.

This clonotype was picked up many times. The V and J genes are TRBV6-1 and TRBJ1-6, with 11 bases matching TRBD1. Germline-derived CDR1 and CDR2 are MNHNS and SASEGT. V was clipped by 4 bases and J by 5 bases; unmatched bases: 4. The CDR3 is 16 amino acids. CDR3 in amino acids: CASSGTGGWDNSPLHF. The CDR3 DNA sequence: TGTGCCAGCAGTGGGACAGGGGGCTGGGATAATTCACCCCTCCACTTT.

In regard to this clonotype: One junction end disagrees with the germline gene, perhaps due to a read error. The chain combines TRBV11-2 with TRBJ1-1; D gene uncertain. Germline V CDR1 and CDR2: SGHAT, FQNNGV. The CDR3 contains 13 residues. CDR3 bases: TGTGCCAGCAGCTTCTTCCGGAACACTGAAACTTTCTTT. Translation: CASSFFRNTETFF.

CDR3 in DNA: TGTGCCAGCAGCGTGGGGGGCCAGGCCACTGAAGCTTTCTTT. It is translated as CASSVGGQATEAFF. V is TRBV9 and J is TRBJ1-1; tentative D call: TRBD1 (6 bases). V was trimmed by 2 bases and J by 4 bases, leaving 12 bases between them. There are 14 residues in the CDR3. Germline V gives CDR1 SGDLS, CDR2 YYNGEE.

This clonotype has just a few counts. The chain links TRBV7-6 to TRBJ2-7; possibly TRBD1 for D (8 bases). Trimming stripped 5 bases from V and 1 base from J, with 15 bases between. The germline gives CDR1 SGHVS, CDR2 FNYEAQ. The CDR3 runs 15 residues. The CDR3 protein is CASSLGGDRSYEQYF. The DNA of the CDR3 is TGTGCCAGCAGCCTGGGGGGGGACAGGTCCTACGAGCAGTACTTC.

This clonotype was observed at least ten times. The chain joins TRBV6-5 to TRBJ2-5; D not resolved. CDR1 MNHEY and CDR2 SVGAGI come from the germline V gene. CDR3 length equals 13 residues. V was clipped by 2 bases and J by 4 bases, with 8 bases between them. The CDR3 protein is CASSYPSPETQYF. CDR3 bases: TGTGCCAGCAGTTACCCAAGTCCAGAGACCCAGTACTTC.

This clonotype occurred many times. The chain combines TRBV15 with TRBJ2-4; 7 bases agree with TRBD2. V lost 0 bases to trimming and J lost 1 base; unmatched junction nucleotides: 21. Germline-derived CDR1 and CDR2 are LNHNV and YYDKDF (reference sequence). This CDR3 contains 22 residues. DNA of the CDR3: TGTGCCACCAGCAGAGATCGTGGTGTGGCGGGAGTGACGCCTCCGGCCAAAAACATTCAGTACTTC. Translation gives CATSRDRGVAGVTPPAKNIQYF.

This rearrangement joins TRBV13 to TRBJ2-5, with a tentative D call TRBD1 (5 bases). Per germline, CDR1 PRHDT and CDR2 FYEKMQ (reference sequence). This CDR3 region has 14 residues. V was cut by 5 bases and J by 3 bases, with 13 bases left in between. This chain's CDR3 is CASSGRGREETQYF. The CDR3 DNA follows: TGTGCCAGCAGCGGCCGTGGCAGGGAAGAGACCCAGTACTTC.

This chain links TRBV7-3 with TRBJ1-6; D unresolved. The germline gives CDR1 SGHTA, CDR2 FQGTGA. The V end was cut by 5 bases, the J end by 14 bases, with 19 bases between. This CDR3 is 14 amino acids long. The CDR3, as DNA: TGTGCCAGCAGCCCTGACGGTACTGGATCAGCCCTCCACTTT. Amino acids: CASSPDGTGSALHF. The complete variable domain, with remaining parts taken from reference TRBV7-3 and TRBJ1-6, reads GAGVSQTPSNKVTEKGKYVELRCDPISGHTALYWYRQSLGQGPEFLIYFQGTGAADDSGLPNDRFFAVRPEGSVSTLKIQRTERGDSAVYLCASSPDGTGSALHFGNGTRLTVT.

The chain carries TRBV5-1 and TRBJ1-1; the D is unclear. Germline assignment: CDR1 SGHRS and CDR2 YFSETQ. V lost 4 bases to trimming and J lost 4 bases, with 14 bases between them. The length of the CDR3 is 14 residues. The CDR3 loop is CASSGSSLSTEAFF. The CDR3 nucleotides are TGCGCCAGCAGCGGATCCAGCCTGAGCACTGAAGCTTTCTTT.

J is TRBJ2-7 and V is TRBV20-1, with 9 bases that match TRBD2. J was trimmed by 3 bases and V by 5 bases; bases with no gene match: 5. CDR1 is DFQATT, CDR2 SNEGSKA, per germline (reference sequence). This CDR3 comprises 13 residues. The CDR3 is CSAAGTSFYEQYF. Written as DNA, the CDR3 is TGCAGTGCTGCCGGGACTAGCTTCTACGAGCAGTACTTC.

In this sample, this clonotype turned up many times. The V gene is TRBV28, the J gene TRBJ1-1; D is perhaps TRBD1 (5 bases). Germline V gene data show CDR1 as MDHEN and CDR2 as SYDVKM. The V end lost 5 bases, the J end lost 3 bases, and 19 bases lay between the germline ends. The CDR3 runs 16 residues. The CDR3 DNA follows: TGTGCCAGCAGTCCACTTTACGGGACGTGGGACACTGAAGCTTTCTTT. Translating gives CASSPLYGTWDTEAFF.